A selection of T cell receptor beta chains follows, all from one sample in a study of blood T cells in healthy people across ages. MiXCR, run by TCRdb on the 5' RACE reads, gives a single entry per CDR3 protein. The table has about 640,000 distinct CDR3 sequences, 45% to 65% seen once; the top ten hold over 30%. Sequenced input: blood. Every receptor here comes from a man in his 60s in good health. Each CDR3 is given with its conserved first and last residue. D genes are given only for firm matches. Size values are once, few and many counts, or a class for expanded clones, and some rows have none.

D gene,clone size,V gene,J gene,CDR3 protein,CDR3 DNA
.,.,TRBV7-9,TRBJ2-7,CASSLGTSTLYEQYF,TGTGCCAGCAGCTTAGGGACCTCTACCCTCTACGAGCAGTACTTC
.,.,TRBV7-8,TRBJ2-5,CASSLGEVPVGTQYF,TGTGCCAGCAGTTTAGGAGAGGTCCCTGTCGGGACCCAGTACTTC
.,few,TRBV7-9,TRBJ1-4,CASSSREVGEKLFF,TGTGCCAGCAGCTCCAGGGAGGTCGGGGAAAAACTGTTTTTT
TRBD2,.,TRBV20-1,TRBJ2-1,CSARPRRGNSYNEQFF,TGCAGTGCTAGACCCCGGCGGGGGAACTCCTACAATGAGCAGTTCTTC
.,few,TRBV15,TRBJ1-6,CATSERNSPLHF,TGTGCCACCTCGGAGCGAAATTCACCCCTCCACTTT
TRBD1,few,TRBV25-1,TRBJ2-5,CASSWDRGQKETQYF,TGTGCCAGCAGTTGGGACAGGGGGCAGAAAGAGACCCAGTACTTC
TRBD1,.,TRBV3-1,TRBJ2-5,CASSLLPDRLAWQYF,TGTGCCAGCAGCCTCCTCCCGGACAGGCTCGCTTGGCAGTACTTC
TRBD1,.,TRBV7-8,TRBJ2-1,CASSRWGQPNSYNEQFF,TGTGCCAGCAGCCGATGGGGACAGCCCAACTCCTACAATGAGCAGTTCTTC
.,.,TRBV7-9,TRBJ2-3,CASSPRGGTWTATDTQYF,TGTGCCAGCAGCCCTAGAGGTGGGACCTGGACAGCTACAGATACGCAGTATTTT
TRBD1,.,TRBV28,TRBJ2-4,CASSSTGGVEDIQYF,TGTGCCAGCAGTTCAACAGGGGGCGTGGAGGACATTCAGTACTTC
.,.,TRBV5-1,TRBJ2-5,CASSLAATGSQETQYF,TGCGCCAGCAGCTTGGCAGCTACCGGATCTCAAGAGACCCAGTACTTC
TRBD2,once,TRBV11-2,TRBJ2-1,CAASGTGTSGGTSYNEQFF,TGTGCCGCCAGCGGCACCGGGACTAGCGGGGGAACGTCCTACAATGAGCAGTTCTTC
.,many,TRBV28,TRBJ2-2,CASSLATTYRELFF,TGTGCCAGCAGTTTAGCAACTACCTACCGGGAGCTGTTTTTT
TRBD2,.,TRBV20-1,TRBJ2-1,CSARVVAGALNNGQFF,TGCAGTGCTAGAGTGGTAGCGGGGGCACTTAACAATGGGCAGTTCTTC
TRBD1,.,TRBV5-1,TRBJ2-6,CASSQTGVGVLTF,TGCGCCAGCAGCCAAACAGGGGTGGGAGTCCTGACTTTC
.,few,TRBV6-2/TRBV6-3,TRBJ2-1,CASRPSSGGDNYNEQFF,TGTGCCAGCAGACCCTCCTCTGGAGGGGATAACTACAATGAGCAGTTCTTC
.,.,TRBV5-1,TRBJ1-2,CASSWQFDGYTF,TGCGCCAGCAGCTGGCAATTCGATGGCTACACCTTC
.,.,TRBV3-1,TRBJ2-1,CASSQPSWRGLYNEQFF,TGTGCCAGCAGCCAGCCTTCGTGGCGCGGATTATACAATGAGCAGTTCTTC
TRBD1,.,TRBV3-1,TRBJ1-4,CASSLSGTGAEKLFF,TGTGCCAGCAGCCTCTCCGGGACAGGGGCCGAAAAACTGTTTTTT
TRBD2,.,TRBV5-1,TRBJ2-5,CASSLQASGAEQYF,TGCGCCAGCAGCTTGCAGGCTAGCGGGGCTGAGCAGTACTTC
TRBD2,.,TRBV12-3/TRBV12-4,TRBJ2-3,CASSSQRGGLDTQYF,TGTGCCAGCAGTTCCCAGCGGGGGGGCCTCGATACGCAGTATTTT
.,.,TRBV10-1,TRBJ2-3,CASRDGIHSSDTQYF,TGCGCCAGCAGAGACGGGATACACAGTTCAGATACGCAGTATTTT
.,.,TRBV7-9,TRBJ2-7,CASSPRTVIYEQYF,TGTGCCAGCAGCCCGCGCACAGTAATCTACGAGCAGTACTTC
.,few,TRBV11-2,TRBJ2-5,CASSNVGHQETQYF,TGTGCCAGCAGCAACGTGGGCCACCAAGAGACCCAGTACTTC
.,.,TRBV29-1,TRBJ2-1,CSALPDISYNEQFF,TGCAGCGCCCTCCCGGACATTTCCTACAATGAGCAGTTCTTC
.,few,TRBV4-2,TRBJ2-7,CASSQDWGLTYEQYF,TGTGCCAGCAGCCAAGATTGGGGACTTACCTACGAGCAGTACTTC
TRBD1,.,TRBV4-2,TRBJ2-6,CASSQSGTGGLLRSGANVLTF,TGTGCCAGCAGCCAGTCCGGGACAGGGGGCCTCCTACGCTCTGGGGCCAACGTCCTGACTTTC
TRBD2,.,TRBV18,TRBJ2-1,CASSPWTSGRSENEQFF,TGTGCCAGCTCACCGTGGACTAGCGGGAGATCTGAGAATGAGCAGTTCTTC
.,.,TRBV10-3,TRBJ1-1,CAISAAGANTEAFF,TGTGCCATCAGTGCGGCAGGGGCGAACACTGAAGCTTTCTTT
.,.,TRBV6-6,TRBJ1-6,CASSGEGSSPLHF,TGTGCCAGCAGTGGCGAGGGGAGTTCACCCCTCCACTTT
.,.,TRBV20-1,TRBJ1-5,CSASTRNSNQPQHF,TGCAGTGCCAGTACCCGAAATAGCAATCAGCCCCAGCATTTT